This T cell receptor (beta chain) was identified during a study of vaccination effects on CD4 cells after COVID-19. Whole-study results and caveats: After vaccination, at late timepoints, clones induced by infection and by vaccine contracted markedly.

Using immunoSEQ multiplex PCR, the repertoire was profiled, and TCRdb retains in-frame clones only, with some absent. Among approximately 22,000 clones listed, around 75% were seen once. V gave up 7 bases and J gave up 5 bases; unmatched junction bases: 2. The CDR3 length is 12 residues. Germline loops: CDR1 SGHTA, CDR2 FQGTGA. Note on this clone: What it binds is not known.

Viral peptide pool expansion of antigen-specific CD4+ T cells preceded sequencing in the ViraFEST assay. Upon completion of 10 to 11 days in culture, CD4+ T cells were isolated. Infection with SARS-CoV-2 occurred in the person between March and December 2020, and PCR confirmed it. A few million PBMC per well received about 9.8 IU/ml IL-2 and approximately 10 ug/ml peptides in culture. Source: CD4+ T cells from PBMCs cultured with a peptide pool, taken before COVID-19 vaccination. The gene calls are TRBV7-3 and TRBJ2-4, with 7 bases aligning to TRBD2. This sequence originates from a human donor who had a prior SARS-CoV-2 infection. The CDR3 protein is CASKGRENIQYF. Here the CDR3 DNA reads TGTGCCAGCAAGGGGAGGGAAAACATTCAGTACTTC.